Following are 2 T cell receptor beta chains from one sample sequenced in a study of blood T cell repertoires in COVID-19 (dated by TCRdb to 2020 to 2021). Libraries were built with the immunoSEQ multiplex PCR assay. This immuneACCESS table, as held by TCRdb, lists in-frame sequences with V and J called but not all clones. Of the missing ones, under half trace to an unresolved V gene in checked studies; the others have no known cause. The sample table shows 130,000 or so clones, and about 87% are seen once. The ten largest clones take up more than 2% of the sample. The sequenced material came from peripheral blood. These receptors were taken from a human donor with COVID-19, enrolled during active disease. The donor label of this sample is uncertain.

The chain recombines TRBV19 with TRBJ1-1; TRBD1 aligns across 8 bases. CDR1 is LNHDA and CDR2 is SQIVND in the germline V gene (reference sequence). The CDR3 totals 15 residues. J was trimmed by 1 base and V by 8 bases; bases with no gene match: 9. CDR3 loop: CASRPGTGGNTEAFF. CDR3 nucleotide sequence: TGTGCCAGTCGCCCAGGGACAGGTGGGAACACTGAAGCTTTCTTT.

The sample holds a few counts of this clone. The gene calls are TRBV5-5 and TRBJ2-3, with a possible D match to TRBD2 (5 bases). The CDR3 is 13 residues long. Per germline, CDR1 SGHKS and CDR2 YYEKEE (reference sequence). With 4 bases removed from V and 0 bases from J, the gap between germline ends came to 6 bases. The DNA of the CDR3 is TGTGCCAGCAGCGAGGGAAGCACAGATACGCAGTATTTT. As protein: CASSEGSTDTQYF.